The subject of this entry is one TCR beta chain. These data are taken from a study of T cell changes during pregnancy in multiple sclerosis. The method was immunoSEQ multiplex PCR; TCRdb's version includes in-frame clones alone and lacks a portion of them. The sample lists about 94,000 clones; about 93% were seen once. The CDR3 totals 13 residues. The germline CDR1 and CDR2 sequences are SGHDT and YYEEEE. V was pared by 2 bases and J by 9 bases, with 15 bases between. This sample comprised peripheral blood, obtained in the third trimester of pregnancy. This clonotype was obtained from a female donor with multiple sclerosis, enrolled in a pregnancy study. The chain recombines TRBV5-6 with TRBJ2-7, with D possibly being TRBD1 (6 bases). Written as DNA, the CDR3 is TGTGCCAGCAGCTTAGGGGGAAAGGGGAGGCAGTACTTC. Encoded protein: CASSLGGKGRQYF.